These T cell receptor beta chains were read from a single sample in a study of cytomegalovirus exposure and HLA in healthy donors. Some clones are missing from TCRdb's copy, which holds only in-frame ones; the method was immunoSEQ multiplex PCR. The data show approximately 170,000 clones, around 84% seen once. Sequenced: PBMCs. The receptor source for this set is a boy aged 2 to 10 in good health and CMV-seronegative. CDR3s include the opening cysteine and the closing phenylalanine or tryptophan. D genes are given only for firm matches. Clone size is given for some rows only: seen once, a few or many times, or a class if the clone is expanded.

abundance	j_gene	d_gene	v_gene	CDR3nt	CDR3aa
.	TRBJ2-5	TRBD2	TRBV5-1	TGCGCCAGCAGCTTGGCCGGAGCTAGCGGCCTCCAAGAGACCCAGTACTTC	CASSLAGASGLQETQYF
.	TRBJ2-5	TRBD2	TRBV5-8	TGTGCCAGCAGCGGAGGGACTAGCGGGACGCGGACCCAGTACTTC	CASSGGTSGTRTQYF
.	TRBJ1-1	TRBD1	TRBV5-1	TGCGCCAGCAGCTCCGGGACAGGAAAGAACACTGAAGCTTTCTTT	CASSSGTGKNTEAFF
.	TRBJ1-1	.	TRBV5-1	TGCGCCAGCAGCCTGTCTCGAGTAAACACTGAAGCTTTCTTT	CASSLSRVNTEAFF
.	TRBJ1-1	TRBD1	TRBV28	TGTGCCAGCAGTTCGACAGGGGGCTGGGCTGAAGCTTTCTTT	CASSSTGGWAEAFF
.	TRBJ2-7	.	TRBV4-1	TGCGCCAGCAGCCAAGTTGAGGGTAGCTCCTACGAGCAGTACTTC	CASSQVEGSSYEQYF
.	TRBJ1-2	TRBD1	TRBV30	TGTGCCTGGAGTGTACCTCCAGGGAGGGACAGGGGTGTCTATGGCTACACCTTC	CAWSVPPGRDRGVYGYTF
.	TRBJ1-1	TRBD1	TRBV7-9	TGTGCCAGCAGACCCCCAGGGGGCGCAGGGAAGGGGACTGAAGCTTTCTTT	CASRPPGGAGKGTEAFF
.	TRBJ1-5	.	TRBV7-2	TGTGCCAGCACCGAGGTAGGGAGCTTCAATCAGCCCCAGCATTTT	CASTEVGSFNQPQHF
.	TRBJ2-2	.	TRBV28	TGTGCCAGCAGCCCACAGGGTGGGACCGGGGAGCTGTTTTTT	CASSPQGGTGELFF
.	TRBJ1-5	TRBD1	TRBV27	TGTGCCAGCAGTTCTGACAGGGGCAATCAGCCCCAGCATTTT	CASSSDRGNQPQHF
.	TRBJ1-4	TRBD1	TRBV6-5	TGTGCCAGCAGACCGACAGGGTGGAATGAAAAACTGTTTTTT	CASRPTGWNEKLFF
.	TRBJ2-1	TRBD2	TRBV6-4	TGTGCCAGCAGTGAAAAGCCGGGACTAGCGGGGAATGAGCAGTTCTTC	CASSEKPGLAGNEQFF
.	TRBJ1-1	.	TRBV6-1	TGTGCCAGCAGAAAGACAGGAGTCAGGAACACTGAAGCTTTCTTT	CASRKTGVRNTEAFF
.	TRBJ2-3	TRBD2	TRBV6-6	TGTGCCAGCAGCCCCCGGGGGGTTAGCACAGATACGCAGTATTTT	CASSPRGVSTDTQYF
.	TRBJ2-3	.	TRBV27	TGTGCCAGCATTCCTTCCCTTAGCACAGATACGCAGTATTTT	CASIPSLSTDTQYF
.	TRBJ1-1	.	TRBV29-1	TGCAGCGTTGAAGGGGGCTTGAACACTGAAGCTTTCTTT	CSVEGGLNTEAFF
.	TRBJ2-4	.	TRBV28	TGTGCCAGCAGGGGAGACAGGAACATTCAGTACTTC	CASRGDRNIQYF
.	TRBJ1-2	.	TRBV4-1	TGCGCCAGCAGCCCGGTAGGCGGCGGCTACACCTTC	CASSPVGGGYTF
.	TRBJ1-5	.	TRBV5-6	TGTGCCAGCAGCTTGGCCCGCGGGCAGCCCTGGAGCAATCAGCCCCAGCATTTT	CASSLARGQPWSNQPQHF
once	TRBJ1-2	.	TRBV21-1	TGTGCCAGCAGCAAAGGTGTTGCAGGAAACTATGGCTACACCTTC	CASSKGVAGNYGYTF
.	TRBJ1-5	TRBD1	TRBV28	TGTGCCAGCAGTCCAAGACAGGGGCTAGGGCCCCAGCATTTT	CASSPRQGLGPQHF
.	TRBJ2-1	TRBD2	TRBV29-1	TGCAGCGTTGATACTAGCGGGAGGGCCGTGGACAATGAGCAGTTCTTC	CSVDTSGRAVDNEQFF
.	TRBJ2-7	.	TRBV29-1	TGCAGCGTTGAGTCGCAGGGGTTCGAGCAGTACTTC	CSVESQGFEQYF
.	TRBJ2-6	.	TRBV5-4	TGTGCCAGCAGTCAGGCGGGGGCCAACGTCCTGACTTTC	CASSQAGANVLTF
.	TRBJ2-1	.	TRBV11-2	TGTGCCAGCAGCTTAGAAACACCTTTTGATGAGCAGTTCTTC	CASSLETPFDEQFF
.	TRBJ2-7	.	TRBV5-1	TGCGCCAGCAGCTTGGTGCAGGGCAGCTCCTACGAGCAGTACTTC	CASSLVQGSSYEQYF
.	TRBJ1-1	.	TRBV19	TGTGCCAGTAGTATAGGAGGGTTGGCTGAAGCTTTCTTT	CASSIGGLAEAFF
once	TRBJ2-3	TRBD1	TRBV7-9	TGTTCCAGTGCCGACAGGGCACGGGGTGGTACAGATACGCAGTATTTT	CSSADRARGGTDTQYF
.	TRBJ1-4	.	TRBV6-5	TGTGCCAGCAGATTAGGACAAGGAGAAAAACTGTTTTTT	CASRLGQGEKLFF
once	TRBJ2-5	TRBD1	TRBV11-1	TGTGCCAGCAGCACCGACAGGGGGCCCGAGACCCAGTACTTC	CASSTDRGPETQYF
.	TRBJ1-1	.	TRBV28	TGTGCCAGCGGCGGGGACACTGAAGCTTTCTTT	CASGGDTEAFF
.	TRBJ2-7	TRBD2	TRBV4-1	TGCGCCAGCAGCCAACCTGCCGGTAGCGGGAGCGAGCAGTACTTC	CASSQPAGSGSEQYF
once	TRBJ2-2	.	TRBV6-4	TGTGCCAGCAGTGACTCGATCGGGGGAAGACCCGGGGAGCTGTTTTTT	CASSDSIGGRPGELFF
.	TRBJ2-1	TRBD2	TRBV7-3	TGTGCCAGCAGCTTACTAGCGGGGCCCCACAATGAGCAGTTCTTC	CASSLLAGPHNEQFF
.	TRBJ2-3	.	TRBV5-1	TGCGCCAGCACGCGGACTAGCACAGATACGCAGTATTTT	CASTRTSTDTQYF
.	TRBJ2-2	.	TRBV5-4	TGTGCCAGCCGGGGGACGGAGAACACCGGGGAGCTGTTTTTT	CASRGTENTGELFF
.	TRBJ1-1	.	TRBV18	TGTGCCAGCTCCCAAGGACAGAACACTGAAGCTTTCTTT	CASSQGQNTEAFF
.	TRBJ1-2	.	TRBV7-9	TGTTCCAGCAGCATGAGGGTGGACTATGGCTACACCTTC	CSSSMRVDYGYTF
.	TRBJ1-1	TRBD1	TRBV6-1	TGTGCCAGCATTATAACAGGGGGCATTGAGGCTTTCTTT	CASIITGGIEAFF
few	TRBJ1-1	TRBD1	TRBV4-1	TGCGCCAGCAGGGGACAGACGAACACTGAAGCTTTCTTT	CASRGQTNTEAFF
.	TRBJ1-1	.	TRBV5-4	TGTGCCAGCAGCCCGGGAGGGACCAACACTGAAGCTTTCTTT	CASSPGGTNTEAFF
.	TRBJ2-3	TRBD2	TRBV11-2	TGTGCCAGCAGTCTAGCGGGAGTGGGAGATACGCAGTATTTT	CASSLAGVGDTQYF
few	TRBJ2-1	.	TRBV5-1	TGCGCCAGCAGCCTTCAGACTAGCTCCTACAATGAGCAGTTCTTC	CASSLQTSSYNEQFF
.	TRBJ2-1	TRBD1	TRBV25-1	TGTGCCAGCAGTGAAACAGGGGGCTCCTACAATGAGCAGTTCTTC	CASSETGGSYNEQFF
.	TRBJ1-3	.	TRBV2	TGTGCCAGCAGTGGGGACACCGCGAGCTCTGGAAACACCATATATTTT	CASSGDTASSGNTIYF
.	TRBJ1-5	.	TRBV30	TGTGCCTGGAGTGGTGGACAGCTTAGCAATCAGCCCCAGCATTTT	CAWSGGQLSNQPQHF
once	TRBJ1-1	.	TRBV11-2	TGTGCCAGCAGCTTTGGGAGGGAAGCTTTCTTT	CASSFGREAFF
.	TRBJ1-3	.	TRBV5-4	TGTGCCACCTTCAGTCTGGGGAGCTCTGGAAACACCATATATTTT	CATFSLGSSGNTIYF
.	TRBJ1-6	.	TRBV30	TGTGCCTGGAGTGTATCTGCGGTAAATTCACCCCTCCACTTT	CAWSVSAVNSPLHF
.	TRBJ1-2	TRBD1	TRBV6-5	TGTGCCAGCAGTTACTTCGTTGGACAGGGGGCTGATGGCTACACCTTC	CASSYFVGQGADGYTF
.	TRBJ1-2	.	TRBV6-6	TGTGCCAGCAAAAGCGGGGTAGGGGACTATGGCTACACCTTC	CASKSGVGDYGYTF
.	TRBJ1-2	TRBD1	TRBV15	TGTGCCACCAGCGTAACGATTCGGACAGGGGGTTATGGCTACACCTTC	CATSVTIRTGGYGYTF
.	TRBJ2-3	TRBD2	TRBV5-1	TGCGCCAGCAGCTTGGCCAGCGGGACTAGCACAGATACGCAGTATTTT	CASSLASGTSTDTQYF